A selection of T cell receptor beta chains follows, all from one sample in a study of OX40 agonist ivuxolimab in advanced cancers. The repertoire was sequenced with immunoSEQ multiplex PCR; TCRdb's copy has only in-frame clones and lacks some. Of fewer than 35,000 clones in the sample, about 86% were seen once. The input for sequencing was CD4+ or CD8+ T cells sorted from blood, taken in a trial of the OX40 agonist ivuxolimab. All receptors derive from an adult with an advanced solid tumor such as melanoma, head and neck, liver or kidney cancer. The CDR3 runs from the conserved cysteine through the conserved F or W. A D gene is named only where the DNA matches it firmly. The size entry is marked missing in some rows and otherwise reads once, few, many or a size class.

J gene | clone size | D gene | V gene | CDR3 protein | CDR3 DNA
TRBJ2-3 | . | TRBD2 | TRBV28 | CASRLRGGTDTQYF | TGTGCCAGCAGGCTGCGGGGGGGCACAGATACGCAGTATTTT
TRBJ2-7 | . | . | TRBV11-2 | CASSPPATYEQYF | TGTGCCAGCAGCCCGCCGGCGACCTATGAGCAGTACTTC
TRBJ2-1 | once | TRBD1 | TRBV27 | CASRSGTGGHEQFF | TGTGCCAGCAGATCCGGGACAGGCGGCCATGAGCAGTTCTTC
TRBJ1-5 | . | . | TRBV28 | CASSLIGGSNQPQHF | TGTGCCAGCAGTTTAATCGGCGGGAGCAATCAGCCCCAGCATTTT
TRBJ2-7 | . | . | TRBV10-3 | CAISETTSTFSYEQYF | TGTGCCATCAGTGAGACGACTAGTACTTTCTCCTACGAGCAGTACTTC
TRBJ1-5 | . | . | TRBV27 | CASSLYPGYQPQHF | TGTGCCAGCAGTTTATATCCAGGTTATCAGCCCCAGCATTTT
TRBJ2-5 | once | TRBD2 | TRBV7-6 | CASSLEAGNQETQYF | TGTGCCAGCAGCTTAGAAGCGGGGAACCAAGAGACCCAGTACTTC
TRBJ2-5 | . | . | TRBV7-9 | CASSSTWGQETQYF | TGTGCCAGCAGCTCCACGTGGGGGCAAGAGACCCAGTACTTC
TRBJ1-1 | few | . | TRBV6-6 | CASSIATEAFF | TGTGCCAGCAGTATAGCCACTGAAGCTTTCTTT
TRBJ2-3 | . | TRBD1 | TRBV7-6 | CASSLGTGSTDTQYF | TGTGCCAGCAGCTTAGGGACAGGGAGCACAGATACGCAGTATTTT
TRBJ2-1 | . | . | TRBV11-2 | CASSLSSGSRYNEQFF | TGTGCCAGCAGCTTATCTTCAGGGAGTAGGTACAATGAGCAGTTCTTC
TRBJ1-1 | few | . | TRBV4-1 | CASSRGLDVAAFF | TGCGCCAGCAGCCGAGGTCTAGATGTGGCAGCTTTCTTT
TRBJ1-1 | once | . | TRBV30 | CAWSRLGLNTEAFF | TGTGCCTGGAGTCGCCTAGGGTTGAACACTGAAGCTTTCTTT
TRBJ2-2 | . | . | TRBV6-1 | CASSEQGDTGELFF | TGTGCCAGCAGTGAACAAGGGGACACCGGGGAGCTGTTTTTT
TRBJ2-6 | . | . | TRBV21-1 | CASSKFDPGANVLTF | TGTGCCAGCAGCAAGTTTGACCCTGGGGCCAACGTCCTGACTTTC
TRBJ2-2 | . | . | TRBV21-1 | CATRGLAGANTGELFF | TGTGCCACCAGGGGACTAGCGGGCGCGAACACCGGGGAGCTGTTTTTT
TRBJ2-1 | . | . | TRBV9 | CASSVDLGQPSSYNEQFF | TGTGCCAGCAGCGTAGATTTAGGACAGCCAAGCTCCTACAATGAGCAGTTCTTC
TRBJ2-5 | . | TRBD1 | TRBV13 | CASSFSDRGPWEQYF | TGTGCCAGCAGCTTTTCGGACAGGGGGCCATGGGAGCAGTACTTC
TRBJ1-2 | . | . | TRBV7-9 | CASSLDSQISGYTF | TGTGCCAGCAGCCTAGACAGTCAGATATCGGGCTACACCTTC
TRBJ2-2 | . | . | TRBV6-7 | CASSSGTGHTGELFF | TGTGCCAGCAGTAGCGGGACAGGACACACCGGGGAGCTGTTTTTT
TRBJ2-7 | . | . | TRBV21-1 | CASSKRGKSPLDEQYF | TGTGCCAGCAGCAAACGGGGGAAATCCCCCTTGGACGAGCAGTACTTC
TRBJ2-1 | . | . | TRBV5-8 | CASSFRSGSTSYYNEQFF | TGTGCCAGCAGCTTCCGATCGGGGAGCACCTCCTACTACAATGAGCAGTTCTTC
TRBJ2-3 | . | . | TRBV6-5 | CASSYGAGDTQYF | TGTGCCAGCAGTTACGGAGCGGGAGATACGCAGTATTTT
TRBJ2-3 | . | TRBD2 | TRBV13 | CASSSSMGLGTDTQYF | TGTGCCAGCAGCTCCTCCATGGGACTAGGCACAGATACGCAGTATTTT
TRBJ2-7 | . | TRBD2 | TRBV13 | CASSSGWDRETSGRDF | TGTGCCAGCAGCTCCGGTTGGGACAGGGAGACTAGCGGGAGAGACTTC
TRBJ2-7 | . | . | TRBV7-9 | CASSPRSGLFYEQYF | TGTGCCAGCAGCCCTCGCTCGGGACTCTTCTACGAGCAGTACTTC
TRBJ2-2 | . | . | TRBV30 | CAWQDRQTGELFF | TGTGCCTGGCAGGACAGACAGACCGGGGAGCTGTTTTTT
TRBJ2-4 | . | . | TRBV14 | CASSLAQGGDIQYF | TGTGCCAGCAGCTTAGCACAGGGAGGAGACATTCAGTACTTC
TRBJ1-2 | . | . | TRBV7-2 | CASSPLDTPWDYGYTF | TGTGCCAGCAGCCCCCTGGACACCCCATGGGACTATGGCTACACCTTC
TRBJ1-1 | . | . | TRBV4-2 | CASSQGTEAFF | TGTGCCAGCAGCCAAGGGACTGAAGCTTTCTTT
TRBJ2-3 | . | . | TRBV14 | CASSQHYTDTQYF | TGTGCCAGCAGCCAGCACTACACAGATACGCAGTATTTT
TRBJ2-7 | . | . | TRBV2 | CASSPNPTSGTLQGQYF | TGTGCCAGCAGTCCAAACCCTACTTCCGGGACTTTACAGGGGCAGTACTTC
TRBJ2-3 | . | TRBD2 | TRBV29-1 | CSVAVVAGGSHSTDTQYF | TGCAGCGTTGCGGTGGTAGCGGGAGGATCTCACAGCACAGATACGCAGTATTTT
TRBJ2-1 | . | TRBD2 | TRBV9 | CASSGRGAGYNEQFF | TGTGCCAGCAGCGGGCGGGGGGCTGGATACAATGAGCAGTTCTTC
TRBJ2-1 | . | TRBD2 | TRBV6-1 | CASSELGLARNEQFF | TGTGCCAGCAGTGAATTGGGACTAGCGAGGAATGAGCAGTTCTTC
TRBJ2-7 | . | . | TRBV6-7 | CASSFGGPFYEQYF | TGTGCCAGCAGTTTCGGGGGTCCCTTTTACGAGCAGTACTTC
TRBJ2-5 | . | TRBD1 | TRBV7-6 | CASSATWDSRSETQYF | TGTGCCAGCAGCGCAACCTGGGACAGCCGGTCGGAGACCCAGTACTTC
TRBJ2-7 | . | . | TRBV29-1 | CSVEDLGQDSYEQYF | TGCAGCGTTGAAGATCTTGGGCAGGATTCCTACGAGCAGTACTTC
TRBJ2-4 | . | . | TRBV7-8 | CASSLLAGQNIQYF | TGTGCCAGCAGCTTACTGGCAGGGCAAAACATTCAGTACTTC
TRBJ1-1 | . | . | TRBV10-3 | CAISEGGGRESLF | TGTGCCATCAGTGAGGGCGGGGGAAGGGAGTCTTTGTTC
TRBJ2-3 | . | TRBD2 | TRBV14 | CASRATRTSGGTTDTQYF | TGTGCCAGCAGGGCAACACGGACTAGCGGGGGGACCACAGATACGCAGTATTTT
TRBJ1-6 | . | . | TRBV6-5 | CASRGGLTGNSPLHF | TGTGCCAGCAGAGGGGGGCTAACGGGTAATTCACCCCTCCACTTT
TRBJ1-4 | . | TRBD1 | TRBV7-2 | CASSLTGAPGKLFF | TGTGCCAGCAGCTTGACAGGGGCTCCGGGAAAACTGTTTTTT
TRBJ2-7 | . | . | TRBV30 | CAWSAGNEQYF | TGTGCCTGGAGCGCGGGGAACGAGCAGTACTTC
TRBJ2-3 | . | . | TRBV7-9 | CASSLSGSSTDTQYF | TGTGCCAGCAGCTTAAGCGGATCTAGCACAGATACGCAGTATTTT
TRBJ2-1 | . | TRBD2 | TRBV6-5 | CASSYSSSGGLAQFF | TGTGCCAGCAGTTACTCGTCTAGCGGGGGGTTGGCCCAGTTCTTC
TRBJ1-2 | . | . | TRBV9 | CASSAGGSNYGYTF | TGTGCCAGCAGCGCTGGGGGGTCTAACTATGGCTACACCTTC
TRBJ2-1 | . | . | TRBV2 | CASIRRPGDFYNEQFF | TGTGCCAGCATTCGTCGCCCAGGGGATTTCTACAATGAGCAGTTCTTC
TRBJ2-5 | . | . | TRBV7-6 | CASSLALVLGLGETQYF | TGTGCCAGCAGCTTAGCGCTCGTTTTGGGGTTAGGAGAGACCCAGTACTTC
TRBJ1-6 | once | . | TRBV9 | CASSVADSNSPLHF | TGTGCCAGCAGCGTAGCTGACAGTAATTCACCCCTCCACTTT
TRBJ2-1 | . | . | TRBV7-6 | CASSYEGTYNEQFF | TGTGCCAGCAGCTATGAGGGCACCTACAATGAGCAGTTCTTC
TRBJ1-1 | . | . | TRBV15 | CATSIPGLNTEAFF | TGTGCCACCAGCATTCCCGGGTTGAACACTGAAGCTTTCTTT
TRBJ2-7 | . | . | TRBV11-1 | CASSFRGNHYEQYF | TGTGCCAGCAGCTTTCGAGGGAATCACTACGAGCAGTACTTC
TRBJ2-1 | . | TRBD2 | TRBV20-1 | CSAVGGSEQFF | TGCAGTGCGGTGGGAGGGAGCGAGCAGTTCTTC
TRBJ2-5 | . | . | TRBV29-1 | CSVEDLQGEEETQYF | TGCAGCGTTGAAGATTTGCAGGGCGAAGAAGAGACCCAGTACTTC
TRBJ2-7 | . | TRBD1 | TRBV5-1 | CASERGTGEDEQYF | TGCGCCAGCGAGCGTGGGACAGGGGAGGACGAGCAGTACTTC
TRBJ1-3 | . | . | TRBV27 | CASSLGVSGNTIYF | TGTGCCAGCAGTTTAGGGGTCTCTGGAAACACCATATATTTT